This TCR beta chain was identified in a study of blood T cells in healthy people across ages. With respect to this clonotype: No antigen is known for it.

Whole-study results and caveats: It was held that diversity estimates obtained from one million T cells represented underestimates. PBMCs were not sorted, which prevented a conclusive comparison of naive versus antigen-experienced cells. Versus aged donors, long-lived donors had higher diversity and more naive CD4+ cells. Roughly linear declines in TCR beta diversity per million T cells occurred with age.

The germline V and J ends were trimmed by 3 bases and 1 base, with 12 bases remaining between them. The CDR3 has 15 amino acids. Germline V gives CDR1 MNHNS, CDR2 SASEGT. Together with a sample-barcoded 5' primer, a J-beta primer mix was included in a second PCR lasting about 7 to 11 cycles. TCRdb called the 5' RACE reads again in MiXCR, with one record for every CDR3 protein. Counted here are about 640,000 distinct CDR3 sequences, roughly 58% occurring once; the ten biggest clones make up roughly 34%. This receptor was taken from a man in his fifties or sixties in good health. What was sequenced was blood. The rearrangement links TRBV6-1 to TRBJ2-5, with D tentatively TRBD1 (6 bases). The CDR3 DNA reads TGTGCCAGCAGTGAGTCAGGGGTAACCCAAGAGACCCAGTACTTC. The encoded protein is CASSESGVTQETQYF.